Shown below are 15 T cell receptor beta chains from a single sample sequenced in a study of blood T cell repertoires in COVID-19. Assay: immunoSEQ multiplex PCR; the TCRdb copy retains only in-frame clones and omits some. The sample yields 450,000 to 600,000 clones, 75% to 90% seen once. The material sequenced was PBMCs or T cells enriched from blood (not recorded which). Source of these receptors: a woman aged 18-30 years who had recovered from COVID-19.

The chain recombines TRBV5-6 with TRBJ1-1; 11 bases align to TRBD1. The CDR3 contains 15 residues. After removal of 3 bases from V and 7 bases from J, the junction contained 8 bases not matched to a gene. CDR1 is SGHDT and CDR2 is YYEEEE in the germline V gene. CDR3 in DNA: TGTGCCAGCAGCTCTGGACAGGGGGCTCGTAATGAAGCTTTCTTT. Amino acid sequence: CASSSGQGARNEAFF.

This chain connects TRBV5-4 to TRBJ2-7, with D possibly matching TRBD1 (6 bases). CDR3 length: 14 amino acids. V was clipped by 0 bases and J by 5 bases, with 12 bases between them. The V gene's germline CDR1 is SGHNT and CDR2 YYREEE (reference sequence). The CDR3 sequence: CASSLGTAANEQYF. CDR3 in DNA: TGTGCCAGCAGCTTGGGGACAGCAGCTAACGAGCAGTACTTC.

V and J are TRBV3-1 (or the pseudogene TRBV3-2) and TRBJ2-3; 10 nucleotides align to TRBD2. The CDR3 covers 15 residues. J lost 5 bases, V lost 5 bases, and 7 bases had no gene match. Germline CDR1 and CDR2: LGHDT and YNNKEL (reference sequence). The CDR3 nucleotides read TGTGCCAGCAGCGGTTTAGCGGGGGGCAAAGATACGCAGTATTTT. This codes for CASSGLAGGKDTQYF.

On this clone: Distinct nucleotide sequences in the sample also encode this CDR3. The gene calls are TRBV7-2 and TRBJ1-2, with a weak D call TRBD1 (5 bases). The length of the CDR3 is 13 residues. V was pared by 4 bases and J by 2 bases, with 8 bases between. The germline gives CDR1 SGHTA, CDR2 FQGNSA. The CDR3 sequence is CASSSGQNYGYTF. CDR3 sequence (DNA): TGTGCCAGCAGCTCCGGACAAAACTATGGCTACACCTTC.

This chain uses TRBV3-1 (or the pseudogene TRBV3-2) with TRBJ2-2; weak D call: TRBD1 (6 bases). Germline V gives CDR1 LGHDT, CDR2 YNNKEL (reference sequence). The CDR3 has 15 residues. V lost 4 bases, J lost 0 bases, and 9 bases lay in between. CDR3 in amino acids: CASSRTATNTGELFF. CDR3 in DNA: TGTGCCAGCAGCCGGACAGCCACGAACACCGGGGAGCTGTTTTTT.

V usage is TRBV7-9 and J usage is TRBJ2-3, with TRBD2 identical over 11 bases. J lost 3 bases, V lost 1 base, and 6 bases had no gene match. Looked up from germline, CDR1 is SEHNR and CDR2 is FQNEAQ (reference sequence). This CDR3 has 17 amino acids. The CDR3 DNA reads TGTGCCAGCAGCTTAGACCTAGCGGGGGGACCAACAGATACGCAGTATTTT. Protein sequence: CASSLDLAGGPTDTQYF.

V and J are TRBV11-2 and TRBJ1-1, with TRBD1 matching 8 bases. Germline-derived CDR1 and CDR2 are SGHAT and FQNNGV. This CDR3 region has 13 residues. V shed 1 base, J shed 7 bases, and the junction held 2 bases outside the gene matches. The CDR3 protein is CASSLGQGLEAFF. The CDR3 nucleotides are TGTGCCAGCAGCTTAGGACAGGGGCTTGAAGCTTTCTTT.

This clone has a single count. CDR3 in DNA: TGTGCCAGCAGCTCGTCTAGCGGTGGAGGGTCAGATACGCAGTATTTT. Its protein product is CASSSSSGGGSDTQYF. V gene TRBV7-2 combines with J gene TRBJ2-3, with TRBD2 matching 7 bases. Trimming took 4 bases from V and 4 from J; bases not matched to a gene: 11. Germline assignment: CDR1 SGHTA and CDR2 FQGNSA. The CDR3 is made up of 16 amino acids.

The chain uses TRBV2 and TRBJ1-5, with TRBD1 matching over 11 bases. V gave up 5 bases and J gave up 1 base; unmatched junction bases: 7. CDR3 size: 17 residues. Looked up from germline, CDR1 is SNHLY and CDR2 is FYNNEI. For the CDR3, the DNA is TGTGCCAGCAGTCCGGACAGGGGGCTAGGGAGCAATCAGCCCCAGCATTTT. Translating it yields CASSPDRGLGSNQPQHF.

This sequence joins TRBV2 and TRBJ1-1; unclear D gene. The CDR3 spans 13 residues. Germline V gene data show CDR1 as SNHLY and CDR2 as FYNNEI. The germline V and J ends were trimmed by 8 bases and 6 bases, with 16 bases remaining between them. Here the CDR3 reads CASRREVLPEAFF. In nucleotides, the CDR3 is TGTGCCAGCCGCCGGGAGGTACTCCCTGAAGCTTTCTTT.

The CDR3 nucleotides read TGTGCCAGCAGAAGGGGCGGGGGGGACACTGAAGCTTTCTTT. It encodes CASRRGGGDTEAFF. The rearrangement joins TRBV6-5 to TRBJ1-1, with D perhaps matching TRBD1 (5 bases). Per germline, CDR1 MNHEY and CDR2 SVGAGI. Trimming removed 6 bases at V and 3 bases at J, with 14 bases between. The CDR3 is 14 residues long.

The chain joins TRBV5-1 to TRBJ1-1; TRBD1 matches at 8 bases. The germline V gene encodes CDR1 SGHRS and CDR2 YFSETQ. Germline trimming cut 0 bases from V and 1 base from J; bases unmatched to any gene: 11. The CDR3 extends over 18 amino acids. CDR3 sequence: CASSLAPGTGGRNTEAFF. Here the CDR3 DNA reads TGCGCCAGCAGCTTGGCCCCCGGGACAGGAGGGCGGAACACTGAAGCTTTCTTT.

This chain connects TRBV29-1 to TRBJ1-5; D perhaps matches TRBD1 (5 bases). The CDR3 has 13 amino acids. Trimming pared 5 bases from V and 5 bases from J, leaving 13 bases between. The germline V gene has CDR1 SQVTM and CDR2 ANQGSEA. The CDR3 protein is CSVRPGIDQPQHF. The CDR3 region has the DNA TGCAGCGTTCGCCCAGGGATTGATCAGCCCCAGCATTTT.

This rearrangement joins TRBV5-8 to TRBJ2-1; the D gene is possibly TRBD2 (5 bases). CDR3 length: 13 residues. Trimming removed 0 bases at V and 12 bases at J, with 13 bases between. Germline lookup yields CDR1 SGHTS and CDR2 YDEGEE. This chain's CDR3 is CASSLDLAGGQFF. CDR3 DNA: TGTGCCAGCAGCTTGGATTTGGCAGGAGGGCAGTTCTTC.

The CDR3 region is CASSQIGAGGTEAFF. In nucleotides, the CDR3 is TGTGCCAGCAGCCAAATAGGCGCAGGAGGCACTGAAGCTTTCTTT. This chain uses TRBV14 with TRBJ1-1; D uncertain. V dropped 2 bases and J dropped 4 bases, with 14 bases sitting between them. There are 15 residues in the CDR3. The germline V gene encodes CDR1 SGHDN and CDR2 FVKESK.